Listed below are T cell receptor beta chains from one sample, sequenced in a study of OX40 agonist ivuxolimab in advanced cancers. The protocol was immunoSEQ multiplex PCR, while the TCRdb copy is restricted to in-frame clones and leaves out a portion. The data hold roughly 86,000 clones, with 90% to 95% observed a single time. Sequencing was performed on CD4+ or CD8+ T cells sorted from blood, taken in a trial of the OX40 agonist ivuxolimab. The receptors were sampled from an adult with an advanced solid tumor such as melanoma, head and neck, liver or kidney cancer. Each CDR3 is given with its conserved first and last residue. Each record gives: J gene, V gene, clone size, D gene, CDR3 protein, CDR3 DNA. D genes are given only for firm matches. Some rows mark clone size as missing; the rest say once, few, many or name a class of expanded clone.

TRBJ2-1 | TRBV27 | NA | TRBD2 | CASTKMGLADTYNEQFF | TGTGCCAGCACCAAAATGGGCCTAGCGGACACCTACAATGAGCAGTTCTTC
TRBJ2-1 | TRBV2 | NA | NA | CASSESSLPFF | TGTGCCAGCAGTGAATCTTCGTTACCGTTCTTC
TRBJ1-1 | TRBV28 | few | NA | CASILNTEAFF | TGTGCCAGCATTCTGAACACTGAAGCTTTCTTT
TRBJ2-2 | TRBV7-3 | once | TRBD2 | CASSLTAGVGTGELFF | TGTGCCAGCAGCTTAACCGCGGGAGTAGGGACCGGGGAGCTGTTTTTT
TRBJ2-7 | TRBV27 | NA | NA | CASSSGTGAIEQYF | TGTGCCAGCAGTTCCGGGACTGGAGCGATAGAGCAGTACTTC
TRBJ2-1 | TRBV7-3 | NA | TRBD1 | CASSPSPFRDRAYSNEQFF | TGTGCCAGCAGCCCGAGCCCATTCCGGGACAGGGCGTATTCAAATGAGCAGTTCTTC
TRBJ1-1 | TRBV19 | NA | NA | CASSRIRNRDKEVMNTEAFF | TGTGCCAGTAGTAGGATCCGGAATCGGGACAAGGAGGTCATGAACACTGAAGCTTTCTTT
TRBJ2-1 | TRBV5-8 | NA | NA | CASDLKRDRKNEQFF | TGTGCCAGCGACTTAAAAAGGGACCGGAAAAATGAGCAGTTCTTC
TRBJ2-1 | TRBV7-9 | once | NA | CASSPPFGGNSYNEQFF | TGTGCCAGCAGCCCTCCTTTCGGAGGAAACTCCTACAATGAGCAGTTCTTC
TRBJ2-1 | TRBV21-1 | NA | NA | CASSKGGPRDSGSSGAYNEQFF | TGTGCCAGCAGCAAAGGGGGCCCCCGGGACAGCGGGAGTTCTGGGGCCTACAATGAGCAGTTCTTC
TRBJ2-1 | TRBV14 | NA | TRBD2 | CASSRLAGAINEQFF | TGTGCCAGCAGCCGGCTAGCGGGAGCGATAAATGAGCAGTTCTTC
TRBJ1-2 | TRBV4-3 | NA | NA | CASSQLDSRGGYTF | TGCGCCAGCAGCCAATTAGACTCCCGCGGTGGCTACACCTTC
TRBJ2-3 | TRBV5-1 | NA | NA | CASSLDGSRDTQYF | TGCGCCAGCAGCTTGGACGGCTCGAGGGATACGCAGTATTTT
TRBJ2-1 | TRBV21-1 | NA | NA | CASSGCPLTSGPYNEQFF | TGTGCCAGCAGCGGCTGTCCTCTTACTAGCGGACCTTACAATGAGCAGTTCTTC
TRBJ1-4 | TRBV5-1 | NA | NA | CASSLPGTSNEKLFF | TGCGCCAGCAGCTTGCCCGGGACATCGAATGAAAAACTGTTTTTT
TRBJ2-7 | TRBV7-2 | few | NA | CASSFYLGSEQYF | TGTGCCAGCAGCTTCTACTTGGGGTCCGAGCAGTACTTC
TRBJ1-4 | TRBV29-1 | NA | NA | CSGSDITNEKLFF | TGCAGCGGGTCGGATATAACTAATGAAAAACTGTTTTTT
TRBJ2-7 | TRBV21-1 | NA | NA | CASSDPEREAPYEQYF | TGTGCCAGCAGCGACCCGGAGCGGGAGGCCCCCTACGAGCAGTACTTC
TRBJ2-1 | TRBV5-1 | NA | NA | CASSFSRDSYNEQFF | TGCGCCAGCAGCTTTTCGCGGGACTCCTACAATGAGCAGTTCTTC
TRBJ1-5 | TRBV28 | NA | NA | CASSYSWRYSNQPQHF | TGTGCCAGCAGTTACTCTTGGCGGTATAGCAATCAGCCCCAGCATTTT
TRBJ1-2 | TRBV4-1 | NA | NA | CASSQAPDTYYGYTF | TGCGCCAGCAGCCAAGCTCCGGACACCTACTATGGCTACACCTTC
TRBJ2-1 | TRBV5-4 | NA | TRBD2 | CASSRILADYNEQFF | TGTGCCAGCAGCCGGATTCTAGCGGACTACAATGAGCAGTTCTTC
TRBJ2-7 | TRBV7-2 | NA | TRBD2 | CASSTSSSGRAYEQYF | TGTGCCAGCAGCACATCCTCTAGCGGGAGGGCATACGAGCAGTACTTC
TRBJ2-7 | TRBV11-2 | NA | TRBD2 | CASRPTSGSLYEQYF | TGTGCCAGCAGACCAACTAGCGGGAGCCTGTACGAGCAGTACTTC
TRBJ2-3 | TRBV2 | NA | TRBD1 | CASRRDRGNF | TGTGCCAGCCGGAGGGACAGGGGGAATTTT
TRBJ2-5 | TRBV5-4 | NA | TRBD2 | CASSPGTSGQETQYF | TGTGCCAGCAGCCCGGGGACTAGCGGACAAGAGACCCAGTACTTC
TRBJ1-2 | TRBV6-6 | NA | TRBD1 | CASSGDSGGYTF | TGTGCCAGCAGTGGGGACAGTGGTGGCTACACCTTC
TRBJ1-6 | TRBV28 | few | NA | CASSFVGVYNSPLHF | TGTGCCAGCAGTTTCGTGGGAGTCTATAATTCACCCCTCCACTTT
TRBJ1-6 | TRBV28 | NA | NA | CASSGESSPLHF | TGTGCCAGCAGTGGGGAAAGCTCACCCCTCCACTTT
TRBJ2-4 | TRBV7-2 | NA | TRBD2 | CASSRRGGLAKNIQYF | TGTGCCAGCAGCCGCCGGGGGGGACTAGCCAAAAACATTCAGTACTTC
TRBJ2-5 | TRBV27 | NA | NA | CASSLVGRGAQETQYF | TGTGCCAGCAGTTTAGTGGGCAGGGGGGCTCAAGAGACCCAGTACTTC
TRBJ2-1 | TRBV5-1 | NA | TRBD2 | CASSLGSGSEQFF | TGCGCCAGCAGCTTGGGTAGCGGGAGCGAGCAGTTCTTC
TRBJ1-2 | TRBV14 | NA | TRBD1 | CASSQTGVPYGYTF | TGTGCCAGCAGCCAAACAGGGGTTCCCTATGGCTACACCTTC
TRBJ1-1 | TRBV28 | NA | TRBD1 | CASSLYRGEAFF | TGTGCCAGCAGTTTATACAGGGGGGAAGCTTTCTTT
TRBJ1-1 | TRBV5-1 | NA | NA | CASSFLRGPLSEAFF | TGCGCCAGCAGCTTCCTTCGGGGGCCCCTTTCTGAAGCTTTCTTT
TRBJ1-3 | TRBV4-2 | NA | NA | CASSQEGGQRSGNTIYF | TGTGCCAGCAGCCAAGAGGGTGGACAGCGCTCTGGAAACACCATATATTTT